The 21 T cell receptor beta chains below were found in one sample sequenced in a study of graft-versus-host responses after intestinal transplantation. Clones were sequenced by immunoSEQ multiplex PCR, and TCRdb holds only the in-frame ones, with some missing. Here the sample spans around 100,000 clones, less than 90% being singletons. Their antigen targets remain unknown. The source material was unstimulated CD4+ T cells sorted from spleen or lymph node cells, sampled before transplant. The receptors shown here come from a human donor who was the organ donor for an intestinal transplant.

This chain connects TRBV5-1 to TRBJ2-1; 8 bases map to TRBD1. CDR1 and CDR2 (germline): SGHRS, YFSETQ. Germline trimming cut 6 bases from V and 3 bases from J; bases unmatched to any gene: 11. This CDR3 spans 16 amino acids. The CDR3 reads CASTPLDRGSYNEQFF. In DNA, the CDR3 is TGCGCCAGCACCCCTCTAGACAGGGGCAGCTACAATGAGCAGTTCTTC.

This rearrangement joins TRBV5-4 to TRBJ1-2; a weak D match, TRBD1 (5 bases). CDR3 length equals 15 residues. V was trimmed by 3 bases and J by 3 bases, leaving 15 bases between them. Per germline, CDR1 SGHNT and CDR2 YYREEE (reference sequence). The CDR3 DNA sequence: TGTGCCAGCAGCTCTCCGGGACGGTCGGACTATGGCTACACCTTC. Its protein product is CASSSPGRSDYGYTF. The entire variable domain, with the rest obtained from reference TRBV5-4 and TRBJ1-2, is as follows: ETGVTQSPTHLIKTRGQQVTLRCSSQSGHNTVSWYQQALGQGPQFIFQYYREEENGRGNFPPRFSGLQFPNYSSELNVNALELDDSALYLCASSSPGRSDYGYTFGSGTRLTVV.

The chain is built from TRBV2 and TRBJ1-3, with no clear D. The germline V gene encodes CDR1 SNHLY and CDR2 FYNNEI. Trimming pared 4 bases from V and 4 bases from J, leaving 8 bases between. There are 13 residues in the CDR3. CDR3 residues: CASSVGGGNTIYF. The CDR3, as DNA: TGTGCCAGCAGTGTAGGCGGAGGAAACACCATATATTTT.

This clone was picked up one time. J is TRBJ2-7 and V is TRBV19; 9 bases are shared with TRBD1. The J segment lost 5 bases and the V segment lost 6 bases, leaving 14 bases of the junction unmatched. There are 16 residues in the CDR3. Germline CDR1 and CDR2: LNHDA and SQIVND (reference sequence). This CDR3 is CASRGTGYSTLNEQYF. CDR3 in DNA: TGTGCCAGTAGAGGGACAGGGTATTCCACCTTGAACGAGCAGTACTTC.

The CDR3 region is CASSPGSKRGGIASYEQFF. CDR3 coding DNA: TGTGCCAGCTCACCAGGGAGTAAGCGGGGGGGGATTGCTTCCTATGAGCAGTTCTTC. The chain employs TRBV18 and TRBJ2-1; 10 positions agree with TRBD2. V lost 2 bases and J lost 8; bases outside the gene matches: 18. Germline CDR1 and CDR2: KGHSH and LQKENI. The CDR3 contains 19 residues.

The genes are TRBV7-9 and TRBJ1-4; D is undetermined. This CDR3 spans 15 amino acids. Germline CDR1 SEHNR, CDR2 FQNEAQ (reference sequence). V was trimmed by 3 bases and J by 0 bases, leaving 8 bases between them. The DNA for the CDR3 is TGTGCCAGCAGCTTCCCAGATTCAACTAATGAAAAACTGTTTTTT. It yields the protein CASSFPDSTNEKLFF.

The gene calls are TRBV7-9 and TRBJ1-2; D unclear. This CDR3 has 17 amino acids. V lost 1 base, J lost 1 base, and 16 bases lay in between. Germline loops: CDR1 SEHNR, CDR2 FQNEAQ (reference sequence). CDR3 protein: CASSLVLGSGFNYGYTF. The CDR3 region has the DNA TGTGCCAGCAGCTTAGTTCTGGGCAGCGGTTTTAACTATGGCTACACCTTC.

The CDR3 DNA is TGTGCCAGCAGTTCGACAGGGCTGGATGGCTACACCTTC. Its protein product is CASSSTGLDGYTF. This rearrangement joins TRBV28 to TRBJ1-2; 7 bases agree with TRBD1. Germline CDR1 is MDHEN and CDR2 is SYDVKM. The trim removed 4 bases at V and 6 bases at J, leaving 5 bases unmatched. This CDR3 spans 13 amino acids.

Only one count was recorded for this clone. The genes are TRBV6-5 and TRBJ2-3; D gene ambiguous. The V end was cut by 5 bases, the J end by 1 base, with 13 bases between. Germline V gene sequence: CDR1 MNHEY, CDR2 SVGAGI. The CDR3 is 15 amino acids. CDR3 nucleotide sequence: TGTGCCAGCAGTCGATTTGGGCCGGGCACAGATACGCAGTATTTT. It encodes CASSRFGPGTDTQYF.

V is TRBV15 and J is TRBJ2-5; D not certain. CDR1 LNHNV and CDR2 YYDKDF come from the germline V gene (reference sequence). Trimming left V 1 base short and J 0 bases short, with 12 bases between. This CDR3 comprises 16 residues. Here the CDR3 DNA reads TGTGCCACCAGCAGAGCCAGCTGGTCTGACCAAGAGACCCAGTACTTC. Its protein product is CATSRASWSDQETQYF.

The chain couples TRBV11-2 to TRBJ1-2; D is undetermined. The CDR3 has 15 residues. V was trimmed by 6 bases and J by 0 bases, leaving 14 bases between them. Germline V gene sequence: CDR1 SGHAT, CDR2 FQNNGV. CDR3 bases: TGTGCCAGCAGTCCGGCCGGGGAGACTAACTATGGCTACACCTTC. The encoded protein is CASSPAGETNYGYTF.

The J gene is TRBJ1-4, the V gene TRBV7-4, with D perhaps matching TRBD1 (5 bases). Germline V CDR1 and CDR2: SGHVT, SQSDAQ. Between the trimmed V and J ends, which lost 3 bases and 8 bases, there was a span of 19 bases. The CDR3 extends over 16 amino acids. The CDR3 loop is CASSFRGQKAGEKLFF. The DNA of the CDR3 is TGTGCCAGCAGCTTCCGTGGACAAAAGGCTGGGGAAAAACTGTTTTTT. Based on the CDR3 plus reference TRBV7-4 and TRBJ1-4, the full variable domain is GAGVSQSPRYKVAKRGRDVALRCDSISGHVTLYWYRQTLGQGSEVLTYSQSDAQRDKSGRPSGRFSAERPERSVSTLKIQRTEQGDSAVYLCASSFRGQKAGEKLFFGSGTQLSVL.

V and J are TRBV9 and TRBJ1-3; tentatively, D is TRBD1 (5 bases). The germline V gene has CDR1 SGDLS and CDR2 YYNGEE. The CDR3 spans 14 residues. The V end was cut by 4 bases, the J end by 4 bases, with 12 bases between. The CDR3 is CASSLGGDGNTIYF. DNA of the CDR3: TGTGCCAGCAGCCTTGGAGGGGACGGAAACACCATATATTTT.

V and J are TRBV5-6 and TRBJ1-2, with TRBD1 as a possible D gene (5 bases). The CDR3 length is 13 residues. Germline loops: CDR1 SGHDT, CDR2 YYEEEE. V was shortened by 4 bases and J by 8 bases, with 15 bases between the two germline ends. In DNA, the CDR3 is TGTGCCAGCAGCACTGGACAACGGCCCGGCTACACCTTC. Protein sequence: CASSTGQRPGYTF.

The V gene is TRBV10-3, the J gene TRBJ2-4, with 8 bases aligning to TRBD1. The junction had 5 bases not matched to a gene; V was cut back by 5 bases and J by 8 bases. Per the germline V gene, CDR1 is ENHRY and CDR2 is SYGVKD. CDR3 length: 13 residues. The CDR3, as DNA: TGTGCCATCAGTCCCAGGGGGCTGGACATTCAGTACTTC. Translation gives CAISPRGLDIQYF.

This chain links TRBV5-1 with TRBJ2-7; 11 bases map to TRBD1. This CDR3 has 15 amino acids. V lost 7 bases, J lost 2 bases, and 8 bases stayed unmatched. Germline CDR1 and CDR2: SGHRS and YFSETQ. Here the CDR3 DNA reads TGCGCCAGCGGAACACCGGGACAGGGGGCCTACGAGCAGTACTTC. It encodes CASGTPGQGAYEQYF.

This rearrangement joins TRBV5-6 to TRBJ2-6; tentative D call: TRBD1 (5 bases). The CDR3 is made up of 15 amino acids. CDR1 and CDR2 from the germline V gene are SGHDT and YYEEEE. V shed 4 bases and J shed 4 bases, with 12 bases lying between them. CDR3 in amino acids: CASSSRVRGANVLTF. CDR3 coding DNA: TGTGCCAGCAGCAGCAGGGTCCGAGGGGCCAACGTCCTGACTTTC.

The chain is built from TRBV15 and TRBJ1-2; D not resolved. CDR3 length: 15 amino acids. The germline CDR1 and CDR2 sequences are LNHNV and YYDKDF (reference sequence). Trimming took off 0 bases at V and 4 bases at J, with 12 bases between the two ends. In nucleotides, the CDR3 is TGTGCCACCAGCAGAGAGAGCGGGCCTATCTATGGCTACACCTTC. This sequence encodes CATSRESGPIYGYTF.

The CDR3 sequence is CAKGSGSGETQYF. The CDR3 DNA reads TGTGCCAAGGGGTCCGGCTCCGGGGAGACCCAGTACTTC. The rearrangement links TRBV2 to TRBJ2-5; D may be TRBD1 (5 bases). CDR1 is SNHLY and CDR2 is FYNNEI in the germline V gene. V lost 10 bases, J lost 5 bases, and 17 bases lay in between. The CDR3 length is 13 residues. Combining the CDR3 with reference TRBV2 and TRBJ2-5 gives the whole variable domain EPEVTQTPSHQVTQMGQEVILRCVPISNHLYFYWYRQILGQKVEFLVSFYNNEISEKSEIFDDQFSVERPDGSNFTLKIRSTKLEDSAMYFCAKGSGSGETQYFGPGTRLLVL.

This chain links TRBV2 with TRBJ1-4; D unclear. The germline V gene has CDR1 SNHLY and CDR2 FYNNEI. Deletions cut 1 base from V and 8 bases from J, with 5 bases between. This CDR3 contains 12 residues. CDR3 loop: CASSEGGEKLFF. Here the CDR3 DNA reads TGTGCCAGCAGTGAAGGTGGCGAAAAACTGTTTTTT.

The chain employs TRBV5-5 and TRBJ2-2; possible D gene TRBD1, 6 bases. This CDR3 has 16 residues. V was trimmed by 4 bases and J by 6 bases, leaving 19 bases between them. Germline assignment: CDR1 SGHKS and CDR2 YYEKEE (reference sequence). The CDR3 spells CASSMAVAGAAGELFF. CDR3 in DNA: TGTGCCAGCAGCATGGCTGTGGCAGGGGCGGCCGGGGAGCTGTTTTTT.